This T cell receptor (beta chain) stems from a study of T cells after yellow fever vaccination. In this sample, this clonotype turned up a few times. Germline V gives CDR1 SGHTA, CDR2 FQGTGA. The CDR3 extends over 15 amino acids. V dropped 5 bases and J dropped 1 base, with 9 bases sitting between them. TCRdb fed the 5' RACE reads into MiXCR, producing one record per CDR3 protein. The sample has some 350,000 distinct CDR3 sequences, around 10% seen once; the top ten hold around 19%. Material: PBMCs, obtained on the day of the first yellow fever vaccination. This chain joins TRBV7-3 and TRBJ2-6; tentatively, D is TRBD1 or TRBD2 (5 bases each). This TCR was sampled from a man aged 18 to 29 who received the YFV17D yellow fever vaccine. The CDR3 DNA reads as TGTGCCAGCAGCCCATGGGGGTCTGGGGCCAACGTCCTGACTTTC. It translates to CASSPWGSGANVLTF.